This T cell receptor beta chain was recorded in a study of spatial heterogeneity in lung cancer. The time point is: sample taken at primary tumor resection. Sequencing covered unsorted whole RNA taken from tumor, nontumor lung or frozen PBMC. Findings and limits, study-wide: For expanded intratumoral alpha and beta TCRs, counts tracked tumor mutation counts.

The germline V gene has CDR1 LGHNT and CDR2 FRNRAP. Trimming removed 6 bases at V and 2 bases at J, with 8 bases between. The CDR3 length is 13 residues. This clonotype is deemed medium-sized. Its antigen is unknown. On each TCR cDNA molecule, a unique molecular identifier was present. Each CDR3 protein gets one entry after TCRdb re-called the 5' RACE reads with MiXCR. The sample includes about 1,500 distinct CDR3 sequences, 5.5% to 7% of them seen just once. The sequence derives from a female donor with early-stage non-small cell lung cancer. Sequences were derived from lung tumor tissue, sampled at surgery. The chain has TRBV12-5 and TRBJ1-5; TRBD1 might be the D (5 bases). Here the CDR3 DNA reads TGTGCTAGTGGACGAGGGGGCAATCAGCCCCAGCATTTT. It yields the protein CASGRGGNQPQHF. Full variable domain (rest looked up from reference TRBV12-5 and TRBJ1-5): DARVTQTPRHKVTEMGQEVTMRCQPILGHNTVFWYRQTMMQGLELLAYFRNRAPLDDSGMPKDRFSAEMPDATLATLKIQPSEPRDSAVYFCASGRGGNQPQHFGDGTRLSIL.